These T cell receptor beta chains were read from a single sample in a study of blood T cell repertoires in COVID-19. The table came from immunoSEQ multiplex PCR; TCRdb's copy has only in-frame clones and leaves some out. Of 150,000 to 200,000 clones in the sample, around 83% were seen once. The sample was PBMCs or T cells enriched from blood (not recorded which). Receptors originate from a woman in her 40s in a cohort exposed to, infected with or recovered from COVID-19 (not recorded which). The CDR3 runs from the conserved cysteine through the conserved F or W. D genes are given only for firm matches. Size values are once, few and many counts, or a class for expanded clones, and some rows have none.

CDR3aa	CDR3nt	d_gene	j_gene	v_gene	abundance
CASSAPGTDTQYF	TGTGCCAGTAGTGCACCGGGCACAGATACGCAGTATTTT	.	TRBJ2-3	TRBV19	few
CASSSPTGPNEQYF	TGTGCCAGCAGCTCGCCGACAGGGCCCAACGAGCAGTACTTC	TRBD1	TRBJ2-7	TRBV5-4	.
CASSVAGTGSNNEQFF	TGTGCCAGCAGCGTAGCTGGGACAGGGAGTAACAATGAGCAGTTCTTC	TRBD1	TRBJ2-1	TRBV9	.
CASSFYWSSYNSPLHF	TGTGCCAGCAGTTTTTACTGGAGCTCCTATAATTCACCCCTCCACTTT	.	TRBJ1-6	TRBV28	.
CASSSAPGQSSYEQYF	TGTGCCAGCAGCTCCGCCCCGGGACAGAGCTCCTACGAGCAGTACTTC	TRBD1	TRBJ2-7	TRBV28	.
CAIQRVGAYEQYF	TGTGCCATCCAAAGAGTCGGGGCCTACGAGCAGTACTTC	.	TRBJ2-7	TRBV6-5	.
CASSGTGPEETQYF	TGTGCCAGCAGTGGAACAGGGCCCGAAGAGACCCAGTACTTC	.	TRBJ2-5	TRBV2	.
CASSLSGGANYEQYF	TGTGCCAGCAGTTTATCGGGGGGGGCTAACTACGAGCAGTACTTC	.	TRBJ2-7	TRBV27	.
CASTYRGRAEAFF	TGTGCCAGCACGTACAGGGGGCGCGCTGAAGCTTTCTTT	TRBD1	TRBJ1-1	TRBV28	once
CASSMTHRGDSPLHF	TGTGCCAGCAGCATGACCCACAGGGGAGATTCACCCCTCCACTTT	TRBD1	TRBJ1-6	TRBV7-6	few
CASNPTSGGSTDTQYF	TGTGCCAGCAATCCGACGTCGGGGGGTAGCACAGATACGCAGTATTTT	TRBD2	TRBJ2-3	TRBV2	once
CASSLTTVTNYGYTF	TGTGCCAGCAGCTTAACGACAGTAACTAACTATGGCTACACCTTC	.	TRBJ1-2	TRBV11-2	.
CASSFHRGTGELFF	TGTGCCAGCAGCTTTCACAGGGGCACCGGGGAGCTGTTTTTT	TRBD1	TRBJ2-2	TRBV13	.
CASSGGTSGAAYQETQYF	TGTGCCAGCTCAGGCGGAACTAGCGGGGCGGCGTACCAAGAGACCCAGTACTTC	TRBD2	TRBJ2-5	TRBV11-3	.
CASRRGGSGHYGYTF	TGTGCCAGCAGACGAGGGGGTTCGGGCCACTATGGCTACACCTTC	.	TRBJ1-2	TRBV27	.
CAWGTGVGSYEQYF	TGTGCCTGGGGGACAGGGGTAGGATCCTACGAGCAGTACTTC	TRBD1	TRBJ2-7	TRBV30	.
CATRTGGETPSSYEQYF	TGTGCCACGAGGACAGGGGGTGAGACACCTAGCTCCTACGAGCAGTACTTC	TRBD1	TRBJ2-7	TRBV10-3	.
CASSLGGSGYTF	TGTGCCAGCAGCTTGGGGGGGAGCGGCTACACCTTC	.	TRBJ1-2	TRBV13	.
CASSASGGPYNEQFF	TGCGCCAGCAGCGCTAGCGGGGGGCCCTACAATGAGCAGTTCTTC	TRBD2	TRBJ2-1	TRBV4-1	.
CASNNDRGDTEAFF	TGTGCCAGTAACAATGACAGGGGGGACACTGAAGCTTTCTTT	TRBD1	TRBJ1-1	TRBV7-9	.
CASSLGTGVGGNQPQHF	TGTGCCAGCAGCTTGGGGACAGGGGTCGGGGGCAATCAGCCCCAGCATTTT	TRBD1	TRBJ1-5	TRBV7-8	.
CATSDPRSSEKLFF	TGTGCCACCAGTGACCCGCGGAGTAGTGAAAAACTGTTTTTT	.	TRBJ1-4	TRBV24-1	once
CASSGDSAYEQYF	TGCGCCAGCAGTGGGGACAGTGCCTACGAGCAGTACTTC	TRBD1	TRBJ2-7	TRBV10-2	.
CASRQGNQPQHF	TGTGCCAGCCGGCAGGGTAATCAGCCCCAGCATTTT	.	TRBJ1-5	TRBV4-2	few
CATSDFEGARYEQYF	TGTGCCACCAGTGATTTTGAAGGAGCGCGCTACGAGCAGTACTTC	.	TRBJ2-7	TRBV24-1	once
CASSSWEAAEAFF	TGCGCCAGCAGCTCCTGGGAGGCGGCTGAAGCTTTCTTT	.	TRBJ1-1	TRBV5-1	.
CASSFGSSATEAFF	TGCGCCAGCAGCTTCGGGAGTTCGGCCACTGAAGCTTTCTTT	.	TRBJ1-1	TRBV5-1	once
CASRGTPERDTEAFF	TGCGCCAGCAGGGGGACTCCGGAAAGGGACACTGAAGCTTTCTTT	.	TRBJ1-1	TRBV10-2	.
CASSLTYRTGYNYGYTF	TGTGCCAGCAGCTTAACCTATCGGACAGGCTATAACTATGGCTACACCTTC	TRBD1	TRBJ1-2	TRBV7-2	few
CASSVFSGKSSYNEQFF	TGTGCCAGCAGCGTATTCAGCGGGAAGAGCTCCTACAATGAGCAGTTCTTC	TRBD2	TRBJ2-1	TRBV9	.
CASSQRQNTGELFF	TGCGCCAGCAGCCAAAGACAAAACACCGGGGAGCTGTTTTTT	.	TRBJ2-2	TRBV4-1	.
CASSKGGPGACGSTDTQYF	TGTGCCAGCAGCAAAGGCGGGCCGGGAGCGTGCGGAAGCACAGATACGCAGTATTTT	.	TRBJ2-3	TRBV21-1	.
CASSFRGLGTEAFF	TGTGCCAGCAGTTTCAGGGGGCTTGGCACTGAAGCTTTCTTT	TRBD1	TRBJ1-1	TRBV28	.
CASSPRTSGRGEQFF	TGTGCCAGCAGTCCCCGGACTAGCGGGAGAGGTGAGCAGTTCTTC	TRBD2	TRBJ2-1	TRBV27	once
CASRVDRRVEAFF	TGTGCCAGCAGAGTCGACAGGCGCGTTGAAGCTTTCTTT	.	TRBJ1-1	TRBV27	.
CASSQWTGGHEQYF	TGCGCCAGCAGCCAATGGACAGGGGGACACGAGCAGTACTTC	TRBD1	TRBJ2-7	TRBV4-1	.
CASSLDKAANTEAFF	.	.	TRBJ1-1	TRBV27	few
CASSQGRILAGIQETQYF	TGTGCCAGCAGCCAAGGTAGAATTTTAGCGGGAATCCAAGAGACCCAGTACTTC	TRBD2	TRBJ2-5	TRBV3-1/TRBV3-2	.